The clone carrying this T cell receptor beta chain has just one count. The data were taken from a study of T-cell memory formation after mild COVID-19. TCRdb re-called the 5' RACE reads with MiXCR, one entry per CDR3 protein. The data show a few hundred thousand distinct CDR3 sequences, with more than 20% seen just once and around 20% held by the top ten. Germline V CDR1 and CDR2: DFQATT, SNEGSKA (reference sequence). CDR3 size: 16 residues. J gave up 1 base and V 1 base, and 3 bases lay outside the gene matches. This receptor was taken from a man between 18 and 29 years old who had mild COVID-19 (a few samples of this study predate the infection). Cell type and time point are not known. Sequencing was performed on PBMCs or a T cell subset sorted from them (not recorded which). The V call is TRBV20-1, the J call TRBJ2-1, with 11 nucleotides matching TRBD2. The CDR3 coding sequence is TGCAGTGCTAGAGGTAGCGGGGGGGAGTCCTACAATGAGCAGTTCTTC. Translating gives CSARGSGGESYNEQFF.